This T cell receptor (beta chain) was profiled in a study of shared clonotypes between healthy human individuals (dated by TCRdb to about 2020). At the level of the whole study: The cohort comprised two women and a few men aged 18 to 49 years. For each donor, three plates each were used for CD4 naive and CD4 memory, two plates were used for CD8 naive, and one plate was used for CD8 memory. To estimate repertoire size and how much clonotypes are shared between individuals, the study performed deep sequencing of blood TCR repertoires from about five healthy adults. Different laboratories and diverse techniques were used to prepare libraries and sequence TCR repertoires, to increase sequencing depth and limit assay-specific biases. Each donor's leukapheresis produced roughly between about 0.8 and 10 billion PBMCs. The investigation overall reported the following: Pairwise subsampling indicated that sequencing depth was expected to affect the degree of clonotype sharing among donors. The genetic and exposure-history diversity represented was limited by the small number of donors. Compared with non-shared clonotypes, clonotypes shared by all four sorted-subset donors had higher generation probabilities. Sampling was limited to blood, and TCR repertoires in tissue likely differ from TCR repertoires in blood. Even with the large sequencing depth, rarefaction of the sorted-subset datasets indicated that sequencing was incomplete. When a handful of donors were compared, the shared fraction of clonotypes was around 5.1% for naive CD4, around 3.5% for naive CD8, more than 2% for memory CD4, and less than 0.45% for memory CD8. Larger estimated clonotype richness was generally found for naive subsets than for memory subsets.

Sequences LGHNA (CDR1) and YNFKEQ (CDR2) are obtained from the germline V gene. The CDR3 holds 17 amino acids from the cysteine to the phenylalanine. The retained sequence is limited to the CDR3, 51 bases, with the frame set at the first base. Relative to germline, V is missing 2 bases and J is missing 2 bases, with 9 bases of the junction outside any gene match. In regard to this clone: Its antigen is unknown. No much larger clonotype is one base removed from it; base qualities were not supplied.

TCR CDR3 regions were amplified from genomic DNA by multiplex PCR using the deep immunoSEQ assay. Extracted genomic DNA from each cell subset was spread evenly across all wells of several immunoSEQ 96-well plates, with each plate serving as a replicate. Each replicate PCR for sorted subsets received about 0.2 ug genomic DNA, equal to tens of thousands of T cell genomes. Purified libraries were measured with a Qubit 3.0 fluorometer, size-checked on a Bioanalyzer 2100, and measured again with the KAPA Library Quantification kit. A separate single-read 150-cycle Illumina NextSeq 550 flow cell was used to sequence each immunoSEQ 96-well plate. The paper's data handling went like this. Because the immunoSEQ output held only junctional sequences and lacked quality scores, the filtering could not match the filtering applied to full-length reads. Sequences were annotated with PyIR, a Python wrapper for IgBLAST v1.9, using IMGT germline references to assign V/J genes and CDR3. Reads were removed for weak V/J assignments (E-value above 1e-6), missing CDR3, stop codons, out-of-frame junctions, or ambiguous translated residues. V3J clonotypes were defined as sequences sharing an identical inferred V gene, J gene, and CDR3 amino acid sequence. To compute the percentage overlap between repertoires, the number of shared unique clonotypes was divided by the size of the smaller repertoire. Repertoire richness was assessed with RTK rarefaction, the Chao1 estimator, and Recon v2.1 estimates of unobserved clonotypes. Generation probabilities for all TCRbeta clonotypes obtained by the gDNA method from several donors were computed using OLGA. TCRdb retrieved this table from immuneACCESS and kept in-frame rearrangements only. Not all clones are present; in checked studies, unresolved V genes account for under half, and no reason is known for the remainder. The V and J calls and clone size are taken from that table; D and trimming were inferred from the DNA. Across this sample there are a few million clones, with 85% to 95% seen only once. The ten largest clones take up about 0.41% of the sample.

Healthy HIV-negative adults with no recently reported acute infections or vaccinations were included as donors. Only Caucasian adults living in Nashville, Tennessee, USA were represented among the donors. CD4+ T cells were enriched through magnetic negative selection, after which naive cells were positively selected on CD45RA and the remaining negative fraction served as the memory subset. Blood was collected by leukapheresis, and PBMCs were isolated by Ficoll-Histopaque density gradient centrifugation and then cryopreserved in liquid nitrogen vapor phase. Analytical flow cytometry was used to check the purity and quantity of each magnetically sorted T cell population. Genomic DNA was isolated from every sorted fraction and measured by UV absorbance on a Nanodrop 2000c.

The source of this sequence is a man younger than 30 in good health. Some clones in this sample may be carry-over from other donors' samples. Material: naive CD4+ T cells from PBMCs. In light of the paper, this sample's cell subset or site label describes: CD45RA+ positively selected. The V and J segments used are TRBV4-2 and TRBJ2-7; TRBD2 fits 10 bases in the junction. The sequenced DNA: TGTGCCAGCAGCCAAAGCCTAGCGGGAGCCTTTCCCTACGAGCAGTACTTC. Its amino acids are CASSQSLAGAFPYEQYF.